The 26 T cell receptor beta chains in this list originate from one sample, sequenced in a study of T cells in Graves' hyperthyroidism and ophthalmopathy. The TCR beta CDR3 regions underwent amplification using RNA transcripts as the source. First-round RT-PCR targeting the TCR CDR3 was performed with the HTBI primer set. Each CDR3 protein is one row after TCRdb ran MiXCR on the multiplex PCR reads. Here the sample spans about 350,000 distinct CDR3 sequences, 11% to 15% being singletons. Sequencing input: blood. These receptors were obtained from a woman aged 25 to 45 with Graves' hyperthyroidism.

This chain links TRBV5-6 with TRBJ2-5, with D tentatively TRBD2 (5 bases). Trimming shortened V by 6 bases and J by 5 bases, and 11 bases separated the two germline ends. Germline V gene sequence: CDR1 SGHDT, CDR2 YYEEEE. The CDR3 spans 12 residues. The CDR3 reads CASNPRGETQYF. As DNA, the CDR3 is TGTGCCAGCAACCCCCGCGGGGAGACCCAGTACTTC. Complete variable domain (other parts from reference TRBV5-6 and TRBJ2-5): DAGVTQSPTHLIKTRGQQVTLRCSPKSGHDTVSWYQQALGQGPQFIFQYYEEEERQRGNFPDRFSGHQFPNYSSELNVNALLLGDSALYLCASNPRGETQYFGPGTRLLVL.

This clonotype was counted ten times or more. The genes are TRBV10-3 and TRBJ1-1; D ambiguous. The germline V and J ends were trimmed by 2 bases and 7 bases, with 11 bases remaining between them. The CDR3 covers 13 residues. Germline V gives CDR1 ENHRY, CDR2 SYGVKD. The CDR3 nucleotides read TGTGCCATCAGTGAGGAACTTTCGGGTGAAGCTTTCTTT. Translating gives CAISEELSGEAFF.

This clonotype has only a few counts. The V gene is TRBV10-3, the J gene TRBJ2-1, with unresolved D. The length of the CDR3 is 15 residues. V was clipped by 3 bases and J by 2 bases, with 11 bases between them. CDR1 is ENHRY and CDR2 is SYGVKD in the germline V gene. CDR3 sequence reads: CAISEDYITYNEQFF. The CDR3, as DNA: TGTGCCATCAGTGAAGATTACATCACCTACAATGAGCAGTTCTTC.

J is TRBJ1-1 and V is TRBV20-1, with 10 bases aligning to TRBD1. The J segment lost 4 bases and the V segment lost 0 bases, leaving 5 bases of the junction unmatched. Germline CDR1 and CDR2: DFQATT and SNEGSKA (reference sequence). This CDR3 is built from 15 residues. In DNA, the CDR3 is TGCAGTGCTAGAGACCTGGGACAGGGGTTCACTGAAGCTTTCTTT. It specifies CSARDLGQGFTEAFF.

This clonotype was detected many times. The chain's CDR3 is CASSRGLNEQFF. The CDR3 DNA is TGTGCCAGCAGCCGGGGCCTAAATGAGCAGTTCTTC. This chain uses TRBV28 with TRBJ2-1; the D gene could be TRBD1 or TRBD2 (5 bases each). Per the germline V gene, CDR1 is MDHEN and CDR2 is SYDVKM. Trimming took 6 bases from V and 7 from J, leaving 10 bases between them. This CDR3 comprises 12 residues.

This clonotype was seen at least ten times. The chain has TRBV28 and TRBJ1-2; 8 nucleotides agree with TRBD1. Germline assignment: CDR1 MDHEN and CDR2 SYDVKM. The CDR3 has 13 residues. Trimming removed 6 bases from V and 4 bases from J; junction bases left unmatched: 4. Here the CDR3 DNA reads TGTGCCAGCAGCCTAACAGGGGGCTATGGCTACACCTTC. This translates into CASSLTGGYGYTF.

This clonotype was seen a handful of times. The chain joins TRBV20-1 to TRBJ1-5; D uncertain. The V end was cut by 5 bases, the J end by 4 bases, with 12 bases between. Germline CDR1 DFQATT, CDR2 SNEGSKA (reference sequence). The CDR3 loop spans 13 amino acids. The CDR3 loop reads CSAFDQPNQPQHF. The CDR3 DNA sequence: TGCAGTGCTTTCGACCAGCCGAATCAGCCCCAGCATTTT.

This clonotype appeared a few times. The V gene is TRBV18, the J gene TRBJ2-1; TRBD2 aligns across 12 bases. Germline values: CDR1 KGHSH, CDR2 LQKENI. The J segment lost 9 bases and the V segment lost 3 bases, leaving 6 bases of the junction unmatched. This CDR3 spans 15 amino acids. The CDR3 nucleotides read TGTGCCAGCTCACCGCCGGGACTAGCGGGTTTTGAGCAGTTCTTC. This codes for CASSPPGLAGFEQFF. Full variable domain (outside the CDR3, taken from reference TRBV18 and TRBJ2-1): NAGVMQNPRHLVRRRGQEARLRCSPMKGHSHVYWYRQLPEEGLKFMVYLQKENIIDESGMPKERFSAEFPKEGPSILRIQQVVRGDSAAYFCASSPPGLAGFEQFFGPGTRLTVL.

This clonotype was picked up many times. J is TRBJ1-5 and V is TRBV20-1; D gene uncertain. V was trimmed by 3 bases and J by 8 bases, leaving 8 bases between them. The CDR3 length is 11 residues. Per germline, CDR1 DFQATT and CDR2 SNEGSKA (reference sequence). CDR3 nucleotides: TGCAGTGCTAGCAGTGACGAGCCCCAGCATTTT. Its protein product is CSASSDEPQHF.

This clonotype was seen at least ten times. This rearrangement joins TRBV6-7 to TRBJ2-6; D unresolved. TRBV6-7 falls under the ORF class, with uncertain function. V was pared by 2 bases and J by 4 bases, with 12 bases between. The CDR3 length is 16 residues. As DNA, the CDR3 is TGTGCCAGCAGTTACCCTACAATTCCCGGGGCCAACGTCCTGACTTTC. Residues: CASSYPTIPGANVLTF.

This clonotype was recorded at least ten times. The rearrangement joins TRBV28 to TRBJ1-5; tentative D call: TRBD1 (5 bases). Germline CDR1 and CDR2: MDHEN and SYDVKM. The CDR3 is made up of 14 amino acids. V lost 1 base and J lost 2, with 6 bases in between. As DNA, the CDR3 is TGTGCCAGCAGTTTATCGGGGGGCAATCAGCCCCAGCATTTT. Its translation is CASSLSGGNQPQHF.

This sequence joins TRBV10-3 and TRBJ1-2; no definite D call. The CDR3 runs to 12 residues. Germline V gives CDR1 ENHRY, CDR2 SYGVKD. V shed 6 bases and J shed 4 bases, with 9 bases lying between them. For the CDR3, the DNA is TGTGCCATCAGCGGCACAACCTATGGCTACACCTTC. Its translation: CAISGTTYGYTF.

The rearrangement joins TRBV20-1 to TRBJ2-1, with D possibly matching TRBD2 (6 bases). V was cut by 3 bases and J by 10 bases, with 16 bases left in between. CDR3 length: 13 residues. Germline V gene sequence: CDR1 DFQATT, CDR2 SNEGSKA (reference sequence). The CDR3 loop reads CSASQPLAQEQFF. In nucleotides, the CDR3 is TGCAGTGCTAGTCAACCTCTAGCGCAAGAGCAGTTCTTC.

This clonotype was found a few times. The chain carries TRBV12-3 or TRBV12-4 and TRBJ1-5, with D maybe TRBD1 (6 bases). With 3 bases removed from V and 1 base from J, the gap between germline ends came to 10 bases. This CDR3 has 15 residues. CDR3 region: CASSFRGASNQPQHF. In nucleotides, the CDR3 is TGTGCCAGCAGTTTTCGGGGGGCCAGCAATCAGCCCCAGCATTTT.

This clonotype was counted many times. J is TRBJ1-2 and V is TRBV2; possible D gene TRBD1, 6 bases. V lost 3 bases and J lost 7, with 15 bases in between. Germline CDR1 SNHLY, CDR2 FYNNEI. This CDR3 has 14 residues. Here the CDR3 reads CASSDRTAKFGYTF. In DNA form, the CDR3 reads TGTGCCAGCAGTGACCGGACAGCAAAGTTTGGCTACACCTTC.

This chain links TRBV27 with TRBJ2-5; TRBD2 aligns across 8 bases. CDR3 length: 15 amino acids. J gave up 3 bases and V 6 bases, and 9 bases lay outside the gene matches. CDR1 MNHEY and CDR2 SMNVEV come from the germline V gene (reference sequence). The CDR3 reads CASSRWGTRKETQYF. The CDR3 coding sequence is TGTGCCAGCAGCCGCTGGGGGACTAGAAAAGAGACCCAGTACTTC.

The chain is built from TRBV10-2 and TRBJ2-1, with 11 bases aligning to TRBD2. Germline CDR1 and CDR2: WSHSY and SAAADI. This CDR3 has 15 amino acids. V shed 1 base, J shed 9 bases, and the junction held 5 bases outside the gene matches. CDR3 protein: CASSEYKTSGTEQFF. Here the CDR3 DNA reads TGCGCCAGCAGTGAGTATAAGACTAGCGGGACTGAGCAGTTCTTC.

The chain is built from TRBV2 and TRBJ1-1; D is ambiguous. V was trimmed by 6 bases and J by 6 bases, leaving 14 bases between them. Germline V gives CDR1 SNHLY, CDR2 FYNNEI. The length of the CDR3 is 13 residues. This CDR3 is CASRRNQPAEAFF. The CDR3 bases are TGTGCCAGCAGGAGAAATCAACCCGCTGAAGCTTTCTTT.

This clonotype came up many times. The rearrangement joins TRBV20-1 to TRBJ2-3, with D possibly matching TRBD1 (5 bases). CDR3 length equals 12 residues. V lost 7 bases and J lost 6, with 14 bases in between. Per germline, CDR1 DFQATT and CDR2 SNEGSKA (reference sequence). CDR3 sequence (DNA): TGCAGTGGACGCCAAAGGGGTGATACGCAGTATTTT. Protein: CSGRQRGDTQYF.

The CDR3, as DNA: TGTGCCAGCAGCCGAACTAGCGGGAGGCCCGGGGAGCTGTTTTTT. Its translation: CASSRTSGRPGELFF. The chain is built from TRBV6-1 and TRBJ2-2; 12 positions match TRBD2. The CDR3 extends over 15 amino acids. Germline CDR1 and CDR2: MNHNS and SASEGT. The trim removed 6 bases at V and 6 bases at J, leaving 5 bases unmatched.

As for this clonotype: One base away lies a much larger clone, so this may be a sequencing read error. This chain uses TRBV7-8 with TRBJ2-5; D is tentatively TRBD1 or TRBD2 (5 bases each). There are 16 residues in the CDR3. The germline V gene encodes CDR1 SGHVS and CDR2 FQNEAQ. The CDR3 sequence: CASSPPPSGLQETHYF. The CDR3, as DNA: TGTGCCAGCAGCCCCCCCCCATCGGGGCTCCAAGAGACCCACTACTTC.

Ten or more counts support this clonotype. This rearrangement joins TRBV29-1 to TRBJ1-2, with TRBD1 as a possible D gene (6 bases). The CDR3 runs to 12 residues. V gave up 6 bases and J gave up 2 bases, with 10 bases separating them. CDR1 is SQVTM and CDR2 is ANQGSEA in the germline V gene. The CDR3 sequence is CSVGTPNYGYTF. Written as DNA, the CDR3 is TGCAGCGTCGGGACACCCAACTATGGCTACACCTTC.

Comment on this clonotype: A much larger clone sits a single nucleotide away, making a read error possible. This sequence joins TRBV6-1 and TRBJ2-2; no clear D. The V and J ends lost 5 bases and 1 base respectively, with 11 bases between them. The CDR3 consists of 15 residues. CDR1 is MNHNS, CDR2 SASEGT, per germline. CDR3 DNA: TGTGCCAGCAGTCTCAGCGCAAAGAACACCGGGGAGCTGTTTTTT. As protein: CASSLSAKNTGELFF.

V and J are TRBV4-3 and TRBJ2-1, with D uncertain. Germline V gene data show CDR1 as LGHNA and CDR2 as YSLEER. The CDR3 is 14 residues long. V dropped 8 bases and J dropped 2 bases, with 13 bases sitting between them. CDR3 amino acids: CASGNQGTYNEQFF. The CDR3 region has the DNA TGCGCCAGCGGCAACCAAGGCACCTACAATGAGCAGTTCTTC.

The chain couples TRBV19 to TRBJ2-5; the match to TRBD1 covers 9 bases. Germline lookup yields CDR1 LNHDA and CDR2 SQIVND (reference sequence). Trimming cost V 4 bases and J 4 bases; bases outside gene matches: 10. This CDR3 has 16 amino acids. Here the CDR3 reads CASSTTYRGRGETQYF. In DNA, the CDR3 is TGTGCCAGTAGTACCACCTACAGGGGGCGCGGAGAGACCCAGTACTTC.

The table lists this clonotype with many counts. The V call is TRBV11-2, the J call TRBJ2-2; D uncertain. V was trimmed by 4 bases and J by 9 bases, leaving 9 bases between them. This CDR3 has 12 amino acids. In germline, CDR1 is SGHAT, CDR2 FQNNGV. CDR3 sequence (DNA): TGTGCCAGCAGCTCTGACTCCCGGGAGCTGTTTTTT. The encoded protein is CASSSDSRELFF.